A selection of T cell receptor beta chains follows, all from one sample in a study of blood T cell repertoires in COVID-19. TCRdb's copy holds only in-frame clones and misses some; the assay was immunoSEQ multiplex PCR. The data contain some 130,000 clones, 75% to 90% of them seen just once; the ten biggest clones take up around 20%. The sequencing sample was made of peripheral blood. The receptors originated from a man between 50 and 59 years old with active or convalescent COVID-19. Each CDR3 is given without its conserved first and last residue. D genes are given only for firm matches.

d_gene	v_gene	CDR3aa
TRBD1	TRBV18	ASSPGGQGSGNTIY
TRBD1	TRBV5-1	ASSPPAGQGLEQY
-	TRBV5-4	ASSRDPGAGELF
TRBD1	TRBV11-2	ASSLDSGQGYGYT
-	TRBV2	ASSTLDTQY
TRBD1	TRBV13	ASSLGLDRLSEQY
-	TRBV21-1	ASSGGTDTQY
-	TRBV4-1	ASSRDWGGDGYT
TRBD1	TRBV9	ASSAKGTGRNSPLH
TRBD2	TRBV29-1	SVYGLAGGPGTGELF
TRBD2	TRBV3-1/TRBV3-2	ASSRYSSGGAWETQY
TRBD1	TRBV5-1	ASSFLGQGATGELF
TRBD2	TRBV7-2	ASSMTSGSYEQY
TRBD2	TRBV27	ASSQTWASGSYGRDTQY
-	TRBV3-1/TRBV3-2	ASSQDPEWGYT
-	TRBV19	ASSEQAASNYGYT
-	TRBV28	ASTPGTSDTQY
TRBD1	TRBV5-1	ASSSDRVVYEQY
TRBD1	TRBV27	ASSPPGQGAIYEQY
TRBD1	TRBV11-2	ASSLWAGGVETQY
-	TRBV4-1	ASSQADILTDTQY
-	TRBV7-6	ASSLKPWAGEETQY
-	TRBV19	ASSTTFIGTEAF
-	TRBV3-1/TRBV3-2	ASSQDAGNEKLF
TRBD1	TRBV29-1	SVGTGALYGYT
TRBD2	TRBV7-2	ASSLAQRGPDTQY
-	TRBV28	ASRRAYEQF
-	TRBV12-3/TRBV12-4	ASTKTPKPLH
-	TRBV11-2	ASSLMQATGYGYT
TRBD2	TRBV29-1	SVGVASGRPKDEQF
TRBD2	TRBV30	AWSVSSGVLNTQY
-	TRBV5-6	ASSLKGLGKLF
TRBD1	TRBV10-3	AISDTDRTRWGYT
TRBD1	TRBV29-1	SVEDPKSLTGQYPEGVDEQY
-	TRBV28	ASSLYRVEQY
-	TRBV5-6	ASSAVGRTEAF
-	TRBV18	ASSPLENTEAF
-	TRBV5-6	ASREQGLNEQY
-	TRBV6-6	ASSIAEKQETQY
-	TRBV3-1/TRBV3-2	ASSHAGRMNTEAF
-	TRBV29-1	SGTVNEKLF
TRBD1	TRBV5-1	ASSPSGTGASPLH
TRBD2	TRBV19	ASSLQAGRNTGELF
TRBD1	TRBV19	ASRKGQDISYNSPLH
TRBD1	TRBV6-2/TRBV6-3	ASSSTGGANQPQH
-	TRBV2	ASSEGLASETQY
-	TRBV5-4	ASSFSRTAEQY
TRBD2	TRBV28	ASSFPAGGPEKF
-	TRBV28	ASSLVRVLYNEQF
TRBD2	TRBV5-4	ASSLSRTSGRHSKF
-	TRBV5-4	ASSIDRNTDTQY
-	TRBV28	ASSTIQQETQY
-	TRBV21-1	ASSTAGTSVDYEQY
-	TRBV19	ASSVELYSNQPQH
-	TRBV19	ASSTIQGETQY